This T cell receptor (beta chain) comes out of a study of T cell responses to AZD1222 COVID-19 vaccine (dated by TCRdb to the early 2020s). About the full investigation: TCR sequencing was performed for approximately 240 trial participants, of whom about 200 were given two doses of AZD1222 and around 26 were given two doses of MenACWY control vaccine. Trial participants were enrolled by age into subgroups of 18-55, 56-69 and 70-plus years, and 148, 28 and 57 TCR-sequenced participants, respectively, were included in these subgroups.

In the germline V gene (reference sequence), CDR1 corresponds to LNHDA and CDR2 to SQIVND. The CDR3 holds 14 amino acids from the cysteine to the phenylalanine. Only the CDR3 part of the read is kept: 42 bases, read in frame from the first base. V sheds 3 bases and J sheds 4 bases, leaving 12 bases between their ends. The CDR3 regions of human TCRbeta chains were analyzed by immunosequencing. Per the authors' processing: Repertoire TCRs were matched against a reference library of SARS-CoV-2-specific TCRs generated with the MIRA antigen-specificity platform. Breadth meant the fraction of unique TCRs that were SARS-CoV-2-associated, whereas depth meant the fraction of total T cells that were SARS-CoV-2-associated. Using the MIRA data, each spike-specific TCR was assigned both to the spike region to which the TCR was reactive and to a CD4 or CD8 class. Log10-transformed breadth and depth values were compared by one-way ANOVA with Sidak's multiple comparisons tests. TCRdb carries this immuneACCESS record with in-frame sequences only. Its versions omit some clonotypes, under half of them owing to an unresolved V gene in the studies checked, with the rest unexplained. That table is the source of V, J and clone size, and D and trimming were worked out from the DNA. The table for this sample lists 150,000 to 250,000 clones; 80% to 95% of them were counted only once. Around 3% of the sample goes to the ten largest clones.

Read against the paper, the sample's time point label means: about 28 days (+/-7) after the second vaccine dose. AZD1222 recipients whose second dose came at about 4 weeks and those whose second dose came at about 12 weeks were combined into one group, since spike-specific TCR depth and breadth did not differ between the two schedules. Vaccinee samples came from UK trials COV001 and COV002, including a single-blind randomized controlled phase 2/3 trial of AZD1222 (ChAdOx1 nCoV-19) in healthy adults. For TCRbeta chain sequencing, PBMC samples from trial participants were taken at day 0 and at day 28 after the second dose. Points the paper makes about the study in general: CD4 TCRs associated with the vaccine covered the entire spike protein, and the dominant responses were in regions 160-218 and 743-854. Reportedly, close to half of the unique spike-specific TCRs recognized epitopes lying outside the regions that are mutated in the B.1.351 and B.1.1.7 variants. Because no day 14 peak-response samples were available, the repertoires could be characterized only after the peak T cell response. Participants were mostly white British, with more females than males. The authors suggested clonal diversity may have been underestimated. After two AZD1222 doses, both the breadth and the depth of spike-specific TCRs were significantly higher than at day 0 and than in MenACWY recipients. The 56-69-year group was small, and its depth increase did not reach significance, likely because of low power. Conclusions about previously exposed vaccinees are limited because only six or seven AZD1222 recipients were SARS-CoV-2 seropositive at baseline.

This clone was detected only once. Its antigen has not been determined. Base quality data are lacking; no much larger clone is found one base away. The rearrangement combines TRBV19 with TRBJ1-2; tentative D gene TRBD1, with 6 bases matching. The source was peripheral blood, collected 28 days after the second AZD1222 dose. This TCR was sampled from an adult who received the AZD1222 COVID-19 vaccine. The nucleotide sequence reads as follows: TGTGCCAGTAGTATTTCAGGGGAGCTCTATGGCTACACCTTC. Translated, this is CASSISGELYGYTF. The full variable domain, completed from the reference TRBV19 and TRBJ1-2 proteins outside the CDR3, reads DGGITQSPKYLFRKEGQNVTLSCEQNLNHDAMYWYRQDPGQGLRLIYYSQIVNDFQKGDIAEGYSVSREKKESFPLTVTSAQKNPTAFYLCASSISGELYGYTFGSGTRLTVV.